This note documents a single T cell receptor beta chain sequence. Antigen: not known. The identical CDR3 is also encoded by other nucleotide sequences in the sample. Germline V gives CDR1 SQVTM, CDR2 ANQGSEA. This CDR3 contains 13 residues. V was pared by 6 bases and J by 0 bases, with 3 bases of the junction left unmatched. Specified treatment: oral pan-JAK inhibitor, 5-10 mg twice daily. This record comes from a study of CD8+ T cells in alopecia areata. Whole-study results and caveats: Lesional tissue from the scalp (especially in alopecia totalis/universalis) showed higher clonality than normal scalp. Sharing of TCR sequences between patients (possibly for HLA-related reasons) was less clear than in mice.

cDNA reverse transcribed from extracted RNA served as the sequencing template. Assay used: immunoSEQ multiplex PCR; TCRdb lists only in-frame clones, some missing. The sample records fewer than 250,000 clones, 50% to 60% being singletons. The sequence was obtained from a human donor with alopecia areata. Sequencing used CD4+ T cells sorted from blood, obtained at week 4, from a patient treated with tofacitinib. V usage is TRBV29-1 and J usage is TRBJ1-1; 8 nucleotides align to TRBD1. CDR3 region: CSVADRVNTEAFF. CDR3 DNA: TGCAGCGTCGCGGACAGGGTGAACACTGAAGCTTTCTTT.